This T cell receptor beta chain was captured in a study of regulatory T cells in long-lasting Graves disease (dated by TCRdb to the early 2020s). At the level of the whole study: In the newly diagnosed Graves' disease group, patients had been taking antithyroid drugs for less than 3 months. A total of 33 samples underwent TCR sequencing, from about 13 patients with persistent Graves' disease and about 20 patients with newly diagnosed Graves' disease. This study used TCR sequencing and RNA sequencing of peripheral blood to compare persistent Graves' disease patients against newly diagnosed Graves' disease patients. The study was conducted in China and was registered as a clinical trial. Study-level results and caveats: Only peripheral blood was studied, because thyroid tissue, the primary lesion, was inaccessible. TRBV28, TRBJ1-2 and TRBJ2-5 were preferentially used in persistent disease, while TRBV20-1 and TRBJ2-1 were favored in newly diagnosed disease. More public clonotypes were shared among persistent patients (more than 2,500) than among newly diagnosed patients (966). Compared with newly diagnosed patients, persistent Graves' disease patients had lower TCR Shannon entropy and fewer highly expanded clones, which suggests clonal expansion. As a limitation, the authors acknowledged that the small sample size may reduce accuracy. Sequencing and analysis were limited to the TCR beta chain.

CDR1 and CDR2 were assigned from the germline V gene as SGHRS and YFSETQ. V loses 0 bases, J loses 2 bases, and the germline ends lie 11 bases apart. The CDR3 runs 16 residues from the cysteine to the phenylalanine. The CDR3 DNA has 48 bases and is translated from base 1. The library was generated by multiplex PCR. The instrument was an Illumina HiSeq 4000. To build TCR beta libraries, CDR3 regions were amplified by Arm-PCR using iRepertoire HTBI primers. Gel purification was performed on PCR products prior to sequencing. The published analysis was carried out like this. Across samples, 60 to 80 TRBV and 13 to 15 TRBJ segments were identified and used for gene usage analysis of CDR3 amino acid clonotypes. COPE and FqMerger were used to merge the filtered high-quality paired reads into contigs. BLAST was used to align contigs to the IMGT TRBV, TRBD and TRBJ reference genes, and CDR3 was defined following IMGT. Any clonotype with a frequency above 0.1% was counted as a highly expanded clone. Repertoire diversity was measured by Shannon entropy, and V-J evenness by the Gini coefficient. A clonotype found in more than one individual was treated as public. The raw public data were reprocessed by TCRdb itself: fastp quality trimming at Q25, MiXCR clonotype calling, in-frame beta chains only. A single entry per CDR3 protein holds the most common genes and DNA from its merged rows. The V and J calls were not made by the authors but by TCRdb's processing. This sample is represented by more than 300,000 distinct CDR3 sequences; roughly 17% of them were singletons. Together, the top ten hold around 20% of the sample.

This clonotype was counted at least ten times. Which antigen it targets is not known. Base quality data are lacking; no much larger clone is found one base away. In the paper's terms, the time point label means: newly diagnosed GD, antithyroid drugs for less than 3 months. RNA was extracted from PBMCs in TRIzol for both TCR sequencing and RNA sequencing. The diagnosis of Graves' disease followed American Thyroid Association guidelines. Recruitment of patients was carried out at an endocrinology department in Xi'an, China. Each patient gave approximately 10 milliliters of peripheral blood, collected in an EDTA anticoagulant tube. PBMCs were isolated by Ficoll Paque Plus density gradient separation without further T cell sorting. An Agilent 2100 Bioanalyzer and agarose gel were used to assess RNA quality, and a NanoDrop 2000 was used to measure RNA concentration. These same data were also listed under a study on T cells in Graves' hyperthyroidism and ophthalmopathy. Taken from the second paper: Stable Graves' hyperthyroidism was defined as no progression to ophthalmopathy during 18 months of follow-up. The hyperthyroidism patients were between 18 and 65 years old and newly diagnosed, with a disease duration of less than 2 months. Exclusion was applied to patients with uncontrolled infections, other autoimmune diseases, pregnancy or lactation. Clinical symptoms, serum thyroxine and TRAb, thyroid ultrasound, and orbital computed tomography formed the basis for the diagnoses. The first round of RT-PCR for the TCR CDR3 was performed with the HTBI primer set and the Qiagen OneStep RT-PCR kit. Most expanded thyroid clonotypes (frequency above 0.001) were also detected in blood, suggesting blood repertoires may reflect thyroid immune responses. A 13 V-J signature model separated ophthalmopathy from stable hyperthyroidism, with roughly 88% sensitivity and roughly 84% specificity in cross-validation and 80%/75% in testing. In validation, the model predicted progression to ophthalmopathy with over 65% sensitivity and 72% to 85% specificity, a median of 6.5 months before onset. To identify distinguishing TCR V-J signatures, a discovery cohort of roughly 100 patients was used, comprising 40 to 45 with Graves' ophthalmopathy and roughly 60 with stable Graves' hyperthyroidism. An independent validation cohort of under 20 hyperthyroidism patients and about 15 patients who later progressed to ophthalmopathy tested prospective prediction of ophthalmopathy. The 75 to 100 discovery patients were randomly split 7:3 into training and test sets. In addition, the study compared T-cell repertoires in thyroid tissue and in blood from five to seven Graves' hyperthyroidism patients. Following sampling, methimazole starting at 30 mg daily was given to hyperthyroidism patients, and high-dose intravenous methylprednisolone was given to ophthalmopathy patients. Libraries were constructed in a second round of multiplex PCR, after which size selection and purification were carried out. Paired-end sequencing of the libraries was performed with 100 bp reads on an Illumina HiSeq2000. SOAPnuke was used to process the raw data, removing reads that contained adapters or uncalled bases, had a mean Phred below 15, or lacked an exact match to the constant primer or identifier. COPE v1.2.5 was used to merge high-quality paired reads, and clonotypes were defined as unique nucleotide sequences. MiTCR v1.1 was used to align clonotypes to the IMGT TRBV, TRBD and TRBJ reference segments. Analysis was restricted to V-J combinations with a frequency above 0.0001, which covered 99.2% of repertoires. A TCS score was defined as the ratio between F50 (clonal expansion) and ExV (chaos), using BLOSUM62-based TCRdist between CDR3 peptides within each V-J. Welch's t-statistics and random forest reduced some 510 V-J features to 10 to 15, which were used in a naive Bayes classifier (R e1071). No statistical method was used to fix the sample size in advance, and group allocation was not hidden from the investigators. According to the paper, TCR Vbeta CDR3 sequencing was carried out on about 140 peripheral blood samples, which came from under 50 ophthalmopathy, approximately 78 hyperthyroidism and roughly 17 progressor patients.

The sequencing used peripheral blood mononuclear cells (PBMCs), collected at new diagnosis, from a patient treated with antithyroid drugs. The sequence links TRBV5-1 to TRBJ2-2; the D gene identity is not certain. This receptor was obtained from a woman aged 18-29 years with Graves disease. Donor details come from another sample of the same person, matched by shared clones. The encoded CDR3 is CASSLASFVNTGELFF. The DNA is TGCGCCAGCAGCTTGGCGAGCTTCGTAAACACCGGGGAGCTGTTTTTT. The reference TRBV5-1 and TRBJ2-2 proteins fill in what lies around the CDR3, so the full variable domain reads KAGVTQTPRYLIKTRGQQVTLSCSPISGHRSVSWYQQTPGQGLQFLFEYFSETQRNKGNFPGRFSGRQFSNSRSEMNVSTLELGDSALYLCASSLASFVNTGELFFGEGSRLTVL.